This TCR beta chain was captured in a study of cytomegalovirus exposure and HLA in healthy donors. The PCR contained 60 Vbeta and 13 Jbeta primers. The data were produced by immunoSEQ multiplex PCR, yet TCRdb's version contains in-frame clones alone and is incomplete. The sample consists of about 210,000 clones, roughly 80% of them appearing once. J was trimmed by 6 bases and V by 1 base; bases with no gene match: 5. The germline gives CDR1 SGHAT, CDR2 FQNNGV. This CDR3 contains 15 residues. Sequencing was carried out using PBMCs. The receptor was isolated from a man aged 25 to 40 in good health and CMV-seronegative. The chain carries TRBV11-2 and TRBJ2-3, with 9 positions matching TRBD1. CDR3 sequence: CASSLGTGALDTQYF. The CDR3 nucleotides read TGTGCCAGCAGCTTAGGGACAGGGGCCCTTGATACGCAGTATTTT.